These 12 T cell receptor beta chains were all obtained from the same sample, sequenced in a study of T cell responses to AZD1222 COVID-19 vaccine. Sequencing was performed with immunoSEQ multiplex PCR; in TCRdb, only in-frame clones are kept and a portion is missing. This table has around 110,000 clones, roughly 90% appearing once. This specimen was peripheral blood, taken 28 days after the second AZD1222 dose. The source of these receptors is an adult who received the AZD1222 COVID-19 vaccine.

The chain recombines TRBV10-3 with TRBJ1-1; D is undetermined. This CDR3 is built from 13 residues. Germline values: CDR1 ENHRY, CDR2 SYGVKD. Deletions cut 3 bases from V and 6 bases from J, with 11 bases between. The chain's CDR3 is CAISDKGTPEAFF. CDR3 bases: TGTGCCATCAGTGACAAGGGCACCCCTGAAGCTTTCTTT.

The chain carries TRBV5-4 and TRBJ2-3, with TRBD1 matching over 7 bases. J gave up 0 bases and V 2 bases, and 9 bases lay outside the gene matches. The germline gives CDR1 SGHNT, CDR2 YYREEE (reference sequence). The CDR3 sequence is 17 residues long. The CDR3 region is CASSFPSGQLSTDTQYF. DNA for the CDR3: TGTGCCAGCAGCTTCCCTTCGGGACAGCTTAGCACAGATACGCAGTATTTT.

The rearrangement uses TRBV19 and TRBJ1-5; the match to TRBD1 covers 7 bases. The CDR3 extends over 16 amino acids. Germline V gene sequence: CDR1 LNHDA, CDR2 SQIVND (reference sequence). With V trimmed by 4 bases and J by 4 bases, 10 bases remained unmatched. CDR3 sequence reads: CASSKQTGTFNQPQHF. The CDR3 DNA reads as TGTGCCAGTAGTAAACAGACAGGGACCTTTAATCAGCCCCAGCATTTT.

The chain has TRBV7-2 and TRBJ2-7, with D hard to call. This CDR3 has 15 residues. Germline V gives CDR1 SGHTA, CDR2 FQGNSA. Trimming removed 0 bases at V and 3 bases at J, with 12 bases between. The CDR3 nucleotides read TGTGCCAGCAGCTTAGCCACGTCGGACGTCTACGAGCAGTACTTC. It yields the protein CASSLATSDVYEQYF.

This clone was seen only once. The J gene is TRBJ1-6, the V gene TRBV15, with 8 bases fitting TRBD1. J lost 10 bases, V lost 2 bases, and 4 bases had no gene match. The CDR3 is 14 amino acids. Germline assignment: CDR1 LNHNV and CDR2 YYDKDF (reference sequence). Here the CDR3 reads CATSRQGARSPLHF. In nucleotides, the CDR3 is TGTGCCACCAGCAGACAGGGGGCAAGGTCACCCCTCCACTTT.

This clone was found a few times. V gene TRBV4-3 combines with J gene TRBJ1-1, with 10 bases identical to TRBD1. V lost 0 bases to trimming and J lost 4 bases; unmatched junction nucleotides: 2. This CDR3 has 15 residues. Per germline, CDR1 LGHNA and CDR2 YSLEER. The CDR3 loop reads CASSQDRTGGTEAFF. Here the CDR3 DNA reads TGCGCCAGCAGCCAAGACCGGACAGGGGGCACTGAAGCTTTCTTT.

The chain uses TRBV7-9 and TRBJ1-3, with no clear D. The CDR3 has 12 amino acids. Germline V CDR1 and CDR2: SEHNR, FQNEAQ (reference sequence). Between the trimmed V and J ends, which lost 6 bases and 3 bases, there was a span of 6 bases. The CDR3 nucleotides are TGTGCCAGCAGGGTAATTGGAAACACCATATATTTT. Its protein product is CASRVIGNTIYF.

The chain recombines TRBV6-5 with TRBJ1-2; unclear D gene. Trimming pared 6 bases from V and 8 bases from J, leaving 13 bases between. This CDR3 is 12 amino acids long. Per germline, CDR1 MNHEY and CDR2 SVGAGI. DNA of the CDR3: TGTGCCAGCAGCTCCGCCACAACCGGCTACACCTTC. Protein sequence: CASSSATTGYTF.

This chain uses TRBV1 with TRBJ2-1; no check of the table's D call, TRBD2, against the DNA was made. TRBV1 is noted as a pseudogene. The CDR3 has 17 residues. The CDR3 nucleotides read TGCACCAGCAGCCAGAGTCCCGGGGGGGCCTGGTACAATGAGCAGTTCTTC. Translating it yields CTSSQSPGGAWYNEQFF.

The chain has TRBV28 and TRBJ1-3; tentative D call: TRBD1 (5 bases). The CDR3 is made up of 14 amino acids. V was shortened by 2 bases and J by 4 bases, with 9 bases between the two germline ends. Germline values: CDR1 MDHEN, CDR2 SYDVKM. This CDR3 is CASSLPHRGNTIYF. The CDR3 DNA reads as TGTGCCAGCAGTTTACCCCACAGGGGAAACACCATATATTTT.

The chain has TRBV12-3 or TRBV12-4 and TRBJ2-7; tentative D call: TRBD2 (6 bases). V was trimmed by 3 bases and J by 7 bases, leaving 10 bases between them. The CDR3 extends over 12 amino acids. In DNA form, the CDR3 reads TGTGCCAGCAGTTTTCGGGGGAGTGAGCAGTACTTC. It translates to CASSFRGSEQYF.

The CDR3 loop reads CASSSNWRGLAGGINTGELFF. The CDR3 bases are TGTGCCAGCAGTTCCAATTGGCGGGGACTAGCGGGAGGGATCAACACCGGGGAGCTGTTTTTT. The chain joins TRBV28 to TRBJ2-2; 16 nucleotides match TRBD2. Looked up from germline, CDR1 is MDHEN and CDR2 is SYDVKM. This CDR3 has 21 residues. Trimming at V came to 4 bases and at J to 2 bases, leaving 13 bases not matched to a gene.